This T cell receptor (beta chain) was profiled in a study of blood T cell repertoires in COVID-19. Study at large: Sites in the United States, Italy and Spain provided acute and convalescent COVID-19 samples. T cells, B-cell-depleted T cells, or PBMCs supplied cDNA or gDNA.

Assay used: immunoSEQ multiplex PCR; TCRdb lists only in-frame clones, some missing. The top ten hold roughly 5% of the sample, which has 270,000 or so clones, around 89% seen once. The germline V and J ends were trimmed by 7 bases and 10 bases, with 18 bases remaining between them. This CDR3 has 13 amino acids. Germline loops: CDR1 SGHDT, CDR2 YYEEEE. The chain carries TRBV5-6 and TRBJ1-5; D is unclear. This TCR was recovered from a middle-aged man with acute or convalescent COVID-19. Sequencing was carried out using peripheral blood. The CDR3 here is CASAFRPNSPQHF. DNA of the CDR3: TGTGCCAGCGCCTTTCGGCCTAACAGCCCCCAGCATTTT.